The 3 T cell receptor beta chains below were found in one sample sequenced in a study of T cell responses to AZD1222 COVID-19 vaccine. Clones were read by immunoSEQ multiplex PCR, and TCRdb kept only the in-frame ones, dropping some. This table has about 84,000 clones, approximately 85% appearing once. The specimen was peripheral blood, collected 28 days after the second AZD1222 dose. These receptors were taken from an adult who received the AZD1222 COVID-19 vaccine.

V gene TRBV10-1 combines with J gene TRBJ2-1; 8 nucleotides match TRBD1. The V and J ends lost 6 bases and 0 bases, in that order; junction bases with no gene match: 7. Germline V gene sequence: CDR1 WNHNN, CDR2 SYGVQD (reference sequence). The CDR3 consists of 16 residues. CDR3 sequence (DNA): TGCGCCAGCAGCAAGGGACAGGCCCTCTCCTACAATGAGCAGTTCTTC. The encoded protein is CASSKGQALSYNEQFF.

The chain couples TRBV24-1 to TRBJ1-5; 8 nucleotides line up with TRBD1. The V segment lost 6 bases and the J segment 0 bases; nucleotides outside the gene matches: 6. The CDR3 covers 16 residues. CDR1 and CDR2 from the germline V gene are KGHDR and SFDVKD. The CDR3 sequence: CATSPGQGGSNQPQHF. The CDR3 DNA is TGTGCCACCAGTCCAGGACAGGGCGGTAGCAATCAGCCCCAGCATTTT.

V and J are TRBV19 and TRBJ1-2; the D gene is possibly TRBD1 (6 bases). The germline V gene encodes CDR1 LNHDA and CDR2 SQIVND (reference sequence). The CDR3 totals 13 residues. With 6 bases removed from V and 6 bases from J, the gap between germline ends came to 14 bases. The CDR3 DNA reads TGTGCCAGTAGGGAAGGGGGGGTTGATGGCTACACCTTC. This sequence encodes CASREGGVDGYTF. Full variable domain (remainder filled in from reference TRBV19 and TRBJ1-2): DGGITQSPKYLFRKEGQNVTLSCEQNLNHDAMYWYRQDPGQGLRLIYYSQIVNDFQKGDIAEGYSVSREKKESFPLTVTSAQKNPTAFYLCASREGGVDGYTFGSGTRLTVV.